This T cell receptor beta chain was recovered during a study of cytomegalovirus exposure and HLA in healthy donors. The V gene lost 3 bases and the J gene lost 8 bases, with 22 bases spanning the gap. Germline lookup yields CDR1 KGHSH and CDR2 LQKENI. The CDR3 length is 17 residues. Study results and caveats: Segments of the TCR beta V type were, in most cases, productive about 90% or about 30% of the time in an earlier analysis. Owing to their indistinguishability, certain V segments, notably TRBV6-2 and TRBV6-3, were excluded.

In regard to this clone: Its target is not known.

Amplification used 60 Vbeta primers and 13 Jbeta primers. Method: immunoSEQ multiplex PCR; TCRdb's copy keeps in-frame clones and lacks some. The table records approximately 160,000 clones, around 77% of them present only once. This sequence joins TRBV18 and TRBJ1-4; a possible D gene is TRBD1 (5 bases). Sequences were obtained from PBMCs. This TCR came from a woman aged 45-65 years in good health and CMV-seropositive. The CDR3, as DNA: TGTGCCAGCTCACCTATACCTTCAGCCGGGCGGACAGAAAAACTGTTTTTT. Translating gives CASSPIPSAGRTEKLFF. Drawing the rest from reference TRBV18 and TRBJ1-4, the complete variable domain is NAGVMQNPRHLVRRRGQEARLRCSPMKGHSHVYWYRQLPEEGLKFMVYLQKENIIDESGMPKERFSAEFPKEGPSILRIQQVVRGDSAAYFCASSPIPSAGRTEKLFFGSGTQLSVL.